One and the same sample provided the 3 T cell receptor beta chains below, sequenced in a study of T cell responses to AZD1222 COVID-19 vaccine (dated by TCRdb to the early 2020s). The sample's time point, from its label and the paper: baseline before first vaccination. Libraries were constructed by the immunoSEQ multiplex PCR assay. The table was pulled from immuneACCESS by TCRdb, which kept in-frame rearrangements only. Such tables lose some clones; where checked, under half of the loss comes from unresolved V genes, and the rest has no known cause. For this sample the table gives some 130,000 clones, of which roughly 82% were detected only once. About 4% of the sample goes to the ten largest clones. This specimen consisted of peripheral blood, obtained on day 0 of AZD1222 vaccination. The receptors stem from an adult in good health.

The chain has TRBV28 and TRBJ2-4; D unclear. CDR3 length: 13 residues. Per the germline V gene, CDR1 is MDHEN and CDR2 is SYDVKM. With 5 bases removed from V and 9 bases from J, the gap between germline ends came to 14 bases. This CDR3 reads CASSPPYFGIQYF. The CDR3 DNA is TGTGCCAGCAGTCCGCCTTATTTTGGCATTCAGTACTTC.

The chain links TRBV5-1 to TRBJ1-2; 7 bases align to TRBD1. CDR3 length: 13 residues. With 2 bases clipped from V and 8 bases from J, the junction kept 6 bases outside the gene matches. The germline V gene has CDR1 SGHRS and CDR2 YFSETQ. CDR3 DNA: TGCGCCAGCAGCTTTGGACAGGAACGAGGCTACACCTTC. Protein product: CASSFGQERGYTF.

The CDR3 bases are TGTGCCAGCGGCTTAACGATGGAGAGCTCCTATAATTCACCCCTCCACTTT. Residues: CASGLTMESSYNSPLHF. The rearrangement links TRBV28 to TRBJ1-6; D unresolved. The V gene's germline CDR1 is MDHEN and CDR2 SYDVKM. The CDR3 has 17 amino acids. Between the trimmed V and J ends, which lost 8 bases and 0 bases, there was a span of 17 bases.